Listed below are T cell receptor beta chains from one sample, sequenced in a study of blood T cell repertoires in COVID-19. Sequencing was performed with immunoSEQ multiplex PCR; in TCRdb, only in-frame clones are kept and a portion is missing. The data show 200,000 to 250,000 clones, with 65% to 85% seen just once and about 13% held by the top ten. The material sequenced was peripheral blood. All receptors derive from a human donor in a cohort sampled during active COVID-19. Both conserved end residues are part of each CDR3. The order of the fields is V gene, J gene, D gene, clone size, CDR3 protein, CDR3 DNA. The D gene is left open where the match is weak. Clone sizes are given selectively: once, few, many, or a class where the clone is expanded.

TRBV5-1,TRBJ1-1,-,-,CASRADRVAFF,TGCGCCAGCAGAGCGGACCGCGTCGCTTTCTTT
TRBV20-1,TRBJ1-2,-,-,CSASGPATETYGYTF,TGCAGTGCTAGTGGGCCCGCGACAGAAACCTATGGCTACACCTTC
TRBV9,TRBJ1-1,TRBD1,-,CASKRDRANTEAFF,TGTGCCAGCAAGCGGGACAGGGCGAACACTGAAGCTTTCTTT
TRBV19,TRBJ1-1,-,-,CASSTEGGHDTEAFF,TGTGCCAGTAGTACCGAGGGGGGGCATGACACTGAAGCTTTCTTT
TRBV7-2,TRBJ2-3,-,-,CASSLVRSVTDTQYF,TGTGCCAGCAGCTTAGTCCGTAGTGTCACAGATACGCAGTATTTT
TRBV28,TRBJ2-3,TRBD2,-,CASSLFGSGDSTDTQYF,TGTGCCAGCAGTTTATTCGGTAGCGGGGACTCGACAGATACGCAGTATTTT
TRBV18,TRBJ2-7,-,few,CASSPKTGGSSEQYF,TGTGCCAGCTCACCAAAAACGGGCGGGTCCTCCGAGCAGTACTTC
TRBV6-4,TRBJ1-2,-,-,CASSAEPRWGPGLGGYTF,TGTGCCAGCAGTGCCGAACCGCGCTGGGGTCCTGGACTGGGTGGCTACACCTTC
TRBV30,TRBJ1-6,-,few,CAHHTSTGRLLHF,TGTGCCCACCACACCTCGACAGGTCGTCTCCTCCACTTT
TRBV29-1,TRBJ1-2,-,-,CSVVEGQGGYTF,TGCAGCGTTGTTGAGGGGCAGGGGGGCTACACCTTC
TRBV6-1,TRBJ2-1,TRBD2,-,CASSDPLPSGTSGRVEQFF,TGTGCCAGCAGTGATCCGCTGCCATCCGGGACTAGCGGGAGAGTTGAGCAGTTCTTC
TRBV7-2,TRBJ1-2,TRBD1,-,CASSAMTGFRGYTF,TGTGCCAGCAGCGCTATGACAGGGTTTCGTGGCTACACCTTC
TRBV29-1,TRBJ2-5,-,-,CSLLGSETQYF,TGCAGCCTGTTGGGTAGCGAGACCCAGTACTTC
TRBV11-2,TRBJ1-6,-,few,CASSPRRVNSPLHF,TGTGCCAGCAGCCCCCGCAGGGTTAATTCACCCCTCCACTTT
TRBV24-1,TRBJ2-7,TRBD2,-,CATSAGGGELEQYF,TGTGCCACCAGTGCGGGGGGAGGGGAACTCGAGCAGTACTTC
TRBV7-2,TRBJ1-1,TRBD1,-,CASSVRQGFTEAFF,TGTGCCAGCAGCGTACGACAGGGTTTCACTGAAGCTTTCTTT
TRBV5-5,TRBJ2-5,TRBD2,-,CASSLGVIAGQTQETQYF,TGTGCCAGCAGCCTGGGTGTTATAGCGGGGCAAACGCAAGAGACCCAGTACTTC
TRBV10-3,TRBJ1-4,-,few,CAISGTGSTNEKLFF,TGTGCCATCAGTGGCACAGGGTCAACTAATGAAAAACTGTTTTTT
TRBV7-2,TRBJ2-1,TRBD1,-,CASRRPGQGINEQFF,TGTGCCAGCAGACGCCCGGGACAGGGGATCAATGAGCAGTTCTTC